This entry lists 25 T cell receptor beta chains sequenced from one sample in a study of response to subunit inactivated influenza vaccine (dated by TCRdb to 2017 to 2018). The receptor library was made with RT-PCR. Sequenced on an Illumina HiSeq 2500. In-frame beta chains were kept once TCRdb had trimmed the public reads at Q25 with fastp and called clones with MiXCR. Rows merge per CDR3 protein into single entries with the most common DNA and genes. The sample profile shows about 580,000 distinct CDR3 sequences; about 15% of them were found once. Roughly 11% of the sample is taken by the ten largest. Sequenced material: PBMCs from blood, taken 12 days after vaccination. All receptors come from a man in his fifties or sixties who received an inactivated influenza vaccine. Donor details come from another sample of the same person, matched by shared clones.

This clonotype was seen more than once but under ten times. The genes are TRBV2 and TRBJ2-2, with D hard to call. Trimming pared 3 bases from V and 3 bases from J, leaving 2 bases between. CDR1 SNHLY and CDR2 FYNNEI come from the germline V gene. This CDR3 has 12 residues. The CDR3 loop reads CASSDYTGELFF. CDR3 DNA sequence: TGTGCCAGCAGTGATTACACCGGGGAGCTGTTTTTT. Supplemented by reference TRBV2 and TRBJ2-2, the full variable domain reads EPEVTQTPSHQVTQMGQEVILRCVPISNHLYFYWYRQILGQKVEFLVSFYNNEISEKSEIFDDQFSVERPDGSNFTLKIRSTKLEDSAMYFCASSDYTGELFFGEGSRLTVL.

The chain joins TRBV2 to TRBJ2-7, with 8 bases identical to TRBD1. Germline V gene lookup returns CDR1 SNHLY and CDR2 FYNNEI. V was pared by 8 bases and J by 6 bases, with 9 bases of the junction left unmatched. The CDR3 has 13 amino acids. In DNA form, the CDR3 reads TGTGCCAGCGAGCGGACAGGGACACCCGAGCAGTACTTC. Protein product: CASERTGTPEQYF.

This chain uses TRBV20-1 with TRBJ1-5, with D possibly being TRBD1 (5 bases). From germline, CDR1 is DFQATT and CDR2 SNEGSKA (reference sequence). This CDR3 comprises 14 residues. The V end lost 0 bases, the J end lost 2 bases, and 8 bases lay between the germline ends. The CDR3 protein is CSAREPGGNQPQHF. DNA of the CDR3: TGCAGTGCTAGAGAACCGGGGGGCAATCAGCCCCAGCATTTT.

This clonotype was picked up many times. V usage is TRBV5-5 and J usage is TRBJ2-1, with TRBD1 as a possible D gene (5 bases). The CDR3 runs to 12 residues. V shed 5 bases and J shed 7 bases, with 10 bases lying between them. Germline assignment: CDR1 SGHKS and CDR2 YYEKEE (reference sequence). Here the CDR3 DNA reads TGTGCCAGCAGTCATTCAGGGAATGAGCAGTTCTTC. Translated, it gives CASSHSGNEQFF.

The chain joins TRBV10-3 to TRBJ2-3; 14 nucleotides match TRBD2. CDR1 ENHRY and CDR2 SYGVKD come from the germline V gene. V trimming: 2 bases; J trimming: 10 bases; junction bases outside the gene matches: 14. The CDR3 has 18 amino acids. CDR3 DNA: TGTGCCATCAGTGAGCGTGGACTAGCGGGGGGCTCCTTACAGGCGCAGTATTTT. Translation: CAISERGLAGGSLQAQYF.

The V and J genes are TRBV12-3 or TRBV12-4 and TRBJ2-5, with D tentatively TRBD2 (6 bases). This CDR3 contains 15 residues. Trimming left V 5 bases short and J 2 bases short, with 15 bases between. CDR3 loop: CASSTLGGTQETQYF. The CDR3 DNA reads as TGTGCCAGCAGTACCCTTGGCGGGACGCAAGAGACCCAGTACTTC.

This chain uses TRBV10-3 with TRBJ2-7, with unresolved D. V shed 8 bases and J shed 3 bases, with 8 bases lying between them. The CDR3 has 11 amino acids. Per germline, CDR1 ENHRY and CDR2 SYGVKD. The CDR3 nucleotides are TGTGCCATCGGAGTAGGCTACGAGCAGTACTTC. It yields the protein CAIGVGYEQYF.

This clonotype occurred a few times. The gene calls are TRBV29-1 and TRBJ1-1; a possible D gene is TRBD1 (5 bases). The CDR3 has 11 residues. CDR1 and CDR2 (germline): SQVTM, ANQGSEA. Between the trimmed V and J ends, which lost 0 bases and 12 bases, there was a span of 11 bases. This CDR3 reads CSVEEGVFPFF. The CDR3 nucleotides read TGCAGCGTTGAAGAGGGGGTCTTTCCTTTCTTT.

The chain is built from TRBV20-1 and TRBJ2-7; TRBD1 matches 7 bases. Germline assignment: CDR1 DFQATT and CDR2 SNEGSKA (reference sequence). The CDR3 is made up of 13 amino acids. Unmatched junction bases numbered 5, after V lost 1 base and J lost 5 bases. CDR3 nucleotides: TGCAGTGCTAGAGCCAGGGGGAGAAACGAGCAGTACTTC. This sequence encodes CSARARGRNEQYF.

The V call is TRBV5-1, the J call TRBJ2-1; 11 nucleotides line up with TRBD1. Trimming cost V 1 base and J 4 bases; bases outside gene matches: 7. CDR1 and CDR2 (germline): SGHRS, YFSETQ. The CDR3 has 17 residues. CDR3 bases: TGCGCCAGCAGCTTGCTCGGGACAGGGGGTACATACAATGAGCAGTTCTTC. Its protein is CASSLLGTGGTYNEQFF.

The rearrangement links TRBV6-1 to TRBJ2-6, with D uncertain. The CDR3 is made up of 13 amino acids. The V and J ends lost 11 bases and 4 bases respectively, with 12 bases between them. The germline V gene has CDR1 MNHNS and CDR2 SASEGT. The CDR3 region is CAVQRWGANVLTF. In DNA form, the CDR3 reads TGTGCCGTACAACGGTGGGGGGCCAACGTCCTGACTTTC.

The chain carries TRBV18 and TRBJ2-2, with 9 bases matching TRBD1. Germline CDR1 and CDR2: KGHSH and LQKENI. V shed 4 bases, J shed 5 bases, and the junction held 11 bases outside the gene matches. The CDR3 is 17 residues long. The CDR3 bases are TGTGCCAGCTCACGGAACGAACAGGGGGCGAGTACCGGGGAGCTGTTTTTT. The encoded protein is CASSRNEQGASTGELFF.

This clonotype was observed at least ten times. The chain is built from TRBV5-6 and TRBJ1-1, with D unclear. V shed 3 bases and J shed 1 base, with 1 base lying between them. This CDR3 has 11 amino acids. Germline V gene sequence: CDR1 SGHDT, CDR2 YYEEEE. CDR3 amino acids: CASSWNTEAFF. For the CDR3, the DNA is TGTGCCAGCAGCTGGAACACTGAAGCTTTCTTT.

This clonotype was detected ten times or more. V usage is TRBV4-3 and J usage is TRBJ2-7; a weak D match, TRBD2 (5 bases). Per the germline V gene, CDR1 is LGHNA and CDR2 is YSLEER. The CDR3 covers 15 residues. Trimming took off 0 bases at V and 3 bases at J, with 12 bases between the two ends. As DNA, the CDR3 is TGCGCCAGCAGCCAAGATTTAGGACTTCTCTACGAGCAGTACTTC. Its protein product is CASSQDLGLLYEQYF.

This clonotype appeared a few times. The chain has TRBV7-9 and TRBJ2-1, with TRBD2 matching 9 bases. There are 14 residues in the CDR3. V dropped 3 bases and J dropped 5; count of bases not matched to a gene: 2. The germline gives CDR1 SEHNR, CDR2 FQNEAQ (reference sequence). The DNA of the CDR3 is TGTGCCAGCAGCTTTAGCGGGAGCAACAATGAGCAGTTCTTC. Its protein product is CASSFSGSNNEQFF.

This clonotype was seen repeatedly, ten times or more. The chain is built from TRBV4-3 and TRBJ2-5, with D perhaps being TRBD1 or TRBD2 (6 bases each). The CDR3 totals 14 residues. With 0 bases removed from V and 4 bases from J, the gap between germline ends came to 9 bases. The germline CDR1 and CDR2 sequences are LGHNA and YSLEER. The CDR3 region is CASSQDGGRETQYF. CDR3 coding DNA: TGCGCCAGCAGCCAAGATGGGGGGCGAGAGACCCAGTACTTC.

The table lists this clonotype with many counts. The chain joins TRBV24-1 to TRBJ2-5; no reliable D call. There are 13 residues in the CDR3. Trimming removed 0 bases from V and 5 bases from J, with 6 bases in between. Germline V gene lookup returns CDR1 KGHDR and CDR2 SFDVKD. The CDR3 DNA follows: TGTGCCACCAGTGATTTGGTGTGGGAGACCCAGTACTTC. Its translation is CATSDLVWETQYF.

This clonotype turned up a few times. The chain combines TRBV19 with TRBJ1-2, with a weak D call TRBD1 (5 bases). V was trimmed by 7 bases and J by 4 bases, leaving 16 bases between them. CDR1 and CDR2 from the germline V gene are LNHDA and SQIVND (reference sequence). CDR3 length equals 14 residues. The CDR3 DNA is TGTGCCAGTACTACGGGACGGGCAAGCTATGGCTACACCTTC. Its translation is CASTTGRASYGYTF.

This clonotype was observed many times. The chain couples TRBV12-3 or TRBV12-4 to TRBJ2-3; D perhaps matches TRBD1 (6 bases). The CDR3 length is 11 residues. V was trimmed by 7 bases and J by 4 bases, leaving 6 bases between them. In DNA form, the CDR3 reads TGTGCCAGCAAGGGGGCAGATACGCAGTATTTT. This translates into CASKGADTQYF.

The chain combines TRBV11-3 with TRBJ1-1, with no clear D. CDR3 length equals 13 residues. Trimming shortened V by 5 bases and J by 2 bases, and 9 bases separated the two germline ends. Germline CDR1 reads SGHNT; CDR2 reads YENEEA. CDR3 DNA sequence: TGTGCCAGCAGCACCCACAGTAACACTGAAGCTTTCTTT. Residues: CASSTHSNTEAFF.

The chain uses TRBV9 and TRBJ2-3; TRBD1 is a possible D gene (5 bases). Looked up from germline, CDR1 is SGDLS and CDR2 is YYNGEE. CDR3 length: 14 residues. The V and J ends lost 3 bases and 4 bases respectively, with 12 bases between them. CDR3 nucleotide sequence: TGTGCCAGCAGCGCGCAGGGTTTCGCAGATACGCAGTATTTT. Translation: CASSAQGFADTQYF.

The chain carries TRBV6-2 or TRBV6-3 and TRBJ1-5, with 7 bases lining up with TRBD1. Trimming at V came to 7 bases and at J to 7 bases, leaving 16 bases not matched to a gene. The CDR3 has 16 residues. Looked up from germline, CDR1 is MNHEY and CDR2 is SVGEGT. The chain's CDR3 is CASTPSPPQGQQPQHF. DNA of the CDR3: TGTGCCAGCACTCCCAGCCCCCCACAGGGGCAGCAGCCCCAGCATTTT.

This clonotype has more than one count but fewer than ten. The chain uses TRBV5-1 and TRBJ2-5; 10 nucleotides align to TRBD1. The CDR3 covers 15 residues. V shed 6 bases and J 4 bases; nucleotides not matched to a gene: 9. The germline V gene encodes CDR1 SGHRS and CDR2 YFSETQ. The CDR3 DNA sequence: TGCGCCAGCACCTCTGGACAGGGGGGGGGAGAGACCCAGTACTTC. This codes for CASTSGQGGGETQYF.

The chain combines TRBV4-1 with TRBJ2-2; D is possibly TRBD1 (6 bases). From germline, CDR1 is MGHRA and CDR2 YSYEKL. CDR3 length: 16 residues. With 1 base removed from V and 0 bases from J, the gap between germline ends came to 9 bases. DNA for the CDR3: TGCGCCAGCAGCCAAGCTGGGACACCGAACACCGGGGAGCTGTTTTTT. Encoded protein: CASSQAGTPNTGELFF.

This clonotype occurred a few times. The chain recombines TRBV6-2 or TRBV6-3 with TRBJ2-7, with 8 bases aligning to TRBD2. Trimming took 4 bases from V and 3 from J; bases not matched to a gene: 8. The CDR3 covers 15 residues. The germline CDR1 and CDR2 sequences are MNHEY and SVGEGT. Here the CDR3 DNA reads TGTGCCAGCAGTTTGTTAGCGGGAACATACTACGAGCAGTACTTC. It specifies CASSLLAGTYYEQYF.